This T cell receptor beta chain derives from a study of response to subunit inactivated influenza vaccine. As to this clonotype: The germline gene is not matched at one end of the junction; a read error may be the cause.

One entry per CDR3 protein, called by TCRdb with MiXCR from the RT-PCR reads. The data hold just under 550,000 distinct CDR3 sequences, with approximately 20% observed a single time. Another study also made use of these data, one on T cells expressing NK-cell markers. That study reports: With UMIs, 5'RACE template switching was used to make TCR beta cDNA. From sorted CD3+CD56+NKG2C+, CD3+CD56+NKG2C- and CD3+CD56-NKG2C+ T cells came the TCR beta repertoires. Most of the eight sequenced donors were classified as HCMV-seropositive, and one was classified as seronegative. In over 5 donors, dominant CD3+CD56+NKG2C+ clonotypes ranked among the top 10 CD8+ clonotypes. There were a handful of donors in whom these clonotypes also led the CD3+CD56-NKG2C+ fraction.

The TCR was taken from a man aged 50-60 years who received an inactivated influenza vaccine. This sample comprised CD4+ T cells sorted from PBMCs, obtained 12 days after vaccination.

Here the CDR3 reads CASSPNKEQFF. The CDR3 DNA reads as TGTGCCAGCTCACCCAACAAGGAGCAGTTCTTC. The chain joins TRBV18 to TRBJ2-1; D call uncertain. Per the germline V gene, CDR1 is KGHSH and CDR2 is LQKENI. The CDR3 consists of 11 residues.